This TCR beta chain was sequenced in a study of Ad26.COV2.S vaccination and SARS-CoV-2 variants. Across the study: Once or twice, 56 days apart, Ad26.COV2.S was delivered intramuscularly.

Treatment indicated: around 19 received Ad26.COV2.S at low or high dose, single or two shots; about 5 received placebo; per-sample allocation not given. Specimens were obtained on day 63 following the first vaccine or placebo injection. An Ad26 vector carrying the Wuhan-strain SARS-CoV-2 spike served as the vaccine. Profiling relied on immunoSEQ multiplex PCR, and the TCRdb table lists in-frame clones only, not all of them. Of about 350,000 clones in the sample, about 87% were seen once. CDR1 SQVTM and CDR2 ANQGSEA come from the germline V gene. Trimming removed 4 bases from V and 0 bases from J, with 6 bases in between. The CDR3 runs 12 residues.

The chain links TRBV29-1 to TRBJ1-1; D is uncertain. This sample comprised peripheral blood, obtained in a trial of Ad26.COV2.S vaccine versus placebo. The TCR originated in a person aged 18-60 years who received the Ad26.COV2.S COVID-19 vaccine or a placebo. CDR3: CSVGSVNTEAFF. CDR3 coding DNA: TGCAGCGTTGGGTCAGTGAACACTGAAGCTTTCTTT.